One sample yielded the 2 T cell receptor beta chains listed below, sequenced in a study of blood T cell repertoires in COVID-19. Libraries were prepared by immunoSEQ multiplex PCR; TCRdb keeps only in-frame clonotypes and omits some of them. The sample consists of over 200,000 clones, under 90% of them appearing once. Sequencing used peripheral blood. The origin of the receptors is a woman aged 80 or over with COVID-19, enrolled during active disease.

This chain uses TRBV6-5 with TRBJ2-2; TRBD2 agrees at 9 bases. The CDR3 has 15 amino acids. With V trimmed by 6 bases and J by 6 bases, 8 bases remained unmatched. Germline CDR1 MNHEY, CDR2 SVGAGI. DNA for the CDR3: TGTGCCAGCAGGCCGGGACTAGCAGGTCCCGGGGAGCTGTTTTTT. Residues: CASRPGLAGPGELFF.

This chain joins TRBV28 and TRBJ2-3; 9 nucleotides line up with TRBD1. V lost 7 bases, J lost 2 bases, and 4 bases stayed unmatched. Germline values: CDR1 MDHEN, CDR2 SYDVKM. CDR3 length equals 14 residues. The CDR3 reads CASTGDRVTDTQYF. The CDR3 bases are TGTGCCAGCACGGGGGACAGGGTCACAGATACGCAGTATTTT.